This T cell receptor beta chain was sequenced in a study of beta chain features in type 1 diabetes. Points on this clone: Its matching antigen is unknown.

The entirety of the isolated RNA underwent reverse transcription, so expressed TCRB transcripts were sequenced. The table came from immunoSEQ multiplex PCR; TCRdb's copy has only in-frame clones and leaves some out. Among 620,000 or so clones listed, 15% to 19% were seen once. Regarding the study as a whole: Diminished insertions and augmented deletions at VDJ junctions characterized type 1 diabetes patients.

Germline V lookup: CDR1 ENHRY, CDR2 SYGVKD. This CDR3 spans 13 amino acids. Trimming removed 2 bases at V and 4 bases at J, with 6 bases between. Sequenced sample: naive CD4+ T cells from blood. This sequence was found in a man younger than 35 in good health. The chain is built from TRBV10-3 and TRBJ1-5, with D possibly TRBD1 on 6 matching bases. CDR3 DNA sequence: TGTGCCATCAGTGAGACAGGGAATCAGCCCCAGCATTTT. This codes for CAISETGNQPQHF.